This T cell receptor (beta chain) was sequenced in a study of Ad26.COV2.S vaccination and SARS-CoV-2 variants. Looking at the study overall: Each vaccinee took Ad26.COV2.S intramuscularly, once or twice 56 days apart. Overall study results and limits: Vaccinees reportedly had broad spike-specific CD8+ and CD4+ T cell responses.

With respect to this clone: Its antigen is currently unknown.

The V gene's germline CDR1 is MGHDK and CDR2 SYGVNS. Trimming took off 4 bases at V and 4 bases at J, with 7 bases between the two ends. The CDR3 contains 12 residues. The repertoire was sequenced with immunoSEQ multiplex PCR; TCRdb's copy has only in-frame clones and lacks some. Of 450,000 to 550,000 clones in the sample, about 88% were seen once. The treatment is: around 19 received Ad26.COV2.S at low or high dose, single or two shots; about 5 received placebo; per-sample allocation not given. Samples came from day 63 after the first vaccine or placebo injection. The specimen comprised peripheral blood, sampled in a trial of Ad26.COV2.S vaccine versus placebo. This sequence joins TRBV25-1 and TRBJ1-2; weak D call: TRBD1 (5 bases). This TCR was recovered from a person aged 18-65 years who received the Ad26.COV2.S COVID-19 vaccine or a placebo. The CDR3 is CASSAGGYGYTF. The CDR3 nucleotides read TGTGCCAGCAGTGCTGGGGGCTATGGCTACACCTTC.